What follows are 15 T cell receptor beta chains derived from one specimen sequenced in a study of blood T cell repertoires in COVID-19. Some clones are missing from TCRdb's copy, which holds only in-frame ones; the method was immunoSEQ multiplex PCR. The data contain about 200,000 clones, 80% to 90% of them seen just once; the ten biggest clones take up approximately 8.2%. Sequencing used PBMCs or T cells enriched from blood (not recorded which). Receptors were obtained from a woman aged 18-29 years who had recovered from COVID-19.

In its sample, this clone was seen once. The chain has TRBV12-3 or TRBV12-4 and TRBJ2-1; D remains unclear. The ends were cut back, 5 bases at V and 10 bases at J, with 6 bases in the middle. The CDR3 extends over 10 amino acids. The chain's CDR3 is CASSRGEQFF. DNA of the CDR3: TGTGCCAGCAGTCGAGGAGAGCAGTTCTTC.

The gene calls are TRBV12-5 and TRBJ2-2; 8 bases fit TRBD1. From germline, CDR1 is LGHNT and CDR2 FRNRAP. The CDR3 is 18 amino acids. V shed 0 bases and J 4 bases; nucleotides not matched to a gene: 10. The CDR3 sequence: CASGLVHLQGAPTGELFF. CDR3 nucleotide sequence: TGTGCTAGTGGTTTGGTACATCTCCAGGGGGCGCCCACCGGGGAGCTGTTTTTT.

The rearrangement uses TRBV7-9 and TRBJ2-1; D is undetermined. CDR1 is SEHNR and CDR2 is FQNEAQ in the germline V gene (reference sequence). This CDR3 is built from 13 residues. The V end was cut by 2 bases, the J end by 3 bases, with 5 bases between. CDR3 nucleotides: TGTGCCAGCAGCTTAACAGACTACAATGAGCAGTTCTTC. As protein: CASSLTDYNEQFF. Supplemented by reference TRBV7-9 and TRBJ2-1, the full variable domain reads DTGVSQNPRHKITKRGQNVTFRCDPISEHNRLYWYRQTLGQGPEFLTYFQNEAQLEKSRLLSDRFSAERPKGSFSTLEIQRTEQGDSAMYLCASSLTDYNEQFFGPGTRLTVL.

The rearrangement uses TRBV28 and TRBJ1-1; D is perhaps TRBD1 (6 bases). The CDR3 is 11 amino acids. Germline loops: CDR1 MDHEN, CDR2 SYDVKM. V was cut by 3 bases and J by 11 bases, with 10 bases left in between. The CDR3: CASSFLRGAFF. CDR3 DNA sequence: TGTGCCAGCAGTTTCCTGAGGGGGGCTTTCTTT. The whole variable domain, remainder taken from reference TRBV28 and TRBJ1-1, is DVKVTQSSRYLVKRTGEKVFLECVQDMDHENMFWYRQDPGLGLRLIYFSYDVKMKEKGDIPEGYSVSREKKERFSLILESASTNQTSMYLCASSFLRGAFFGQGTRLTVV.

In this sample, this clone turned up once. The rearrangement links TRBV25-1 to TRBJ2-2, with D perhaps matching TRBD2 (6 bases). Germline V gene sequence: CDR1 MGHDK, CDR2 SYGVNS. The V and J ends lost 5 bases and 5 bases respectively, with 12 bases between them. The CDR3 is made up of 14 amino acids. The CDR3 sequence is CASSWRGGTGELFF. The CDR3 DNA follows: TGTGCCAGCAGTTGGAGGGGAGGTACCGGGGAGCTGTTTTTT.

This clone was recorded once. The rearrangement uses TRBV3-1 (or the pseudogene TRBV3-2) and TRBJ1-1; TRBD1 agrees at 7 bases. From germline, CDR1 is LGHDT and CDR2 YNNKEL (reference sequence). This CDR3 is 15 amino acids long. Germline trimming cut 1 base from V and 1 base from J; bases unmatched to any gene: 3. The CDR3 reads CASSQGQGGNTEAFF. The DNA for the CDR3 is TGTGCCAGCAGCCAAGGGCAGGGGGGGAACACTGAAGCTTTCTTT.

This clone was seen just once. The chain combines TRBV30 with TRBJ1-6; 7 bases fit TRBD1. The CDR3 length is 16 residues. The junction had 12 bases not matched to a gene; V was cut back by 4 bases and J by 6 bases. Germline lookup yields CDR1 GTSNPN and CDR2 SVGIG (reference sequence). The CDR3 here is CAWKPLTGSLNSPLHF. The CDR3 DNA reads as TGTGCCTGGAAACCACTGACAGGGAGCCTTAATTCACCCCTCCACTTT.

V gene TRBV24-1 combines with J gene TRBJ1-5, with 10 bases identical to TRBD1. The CDR3 contains 15 residues. Germline loops: CDR1 KGHDR, CDR2 SFDVKD. V dropped 3 bases and J dropped 2; count of bases not matched to a gene: 0. The CDR3: CATSDGQGGNQPQHF. The CDR3 coding sequence is TGTGCCACCAGTGATGGACAGGGGGGCAATCAGCCCCAGCATTTT.

This clone showed up just once. The chain has TRBV3-1 (or the pseudogene TRBV3-2) and TRBJ1-2; D not certain. The ends were cut back, 1 base at V and 0 bases at J, with 6 bases in the middle. This CDR3 comprises 14 residues. Germline assignment: CDR1 LGHDT and CDR2 YNNKEL (reference sequence). CDR3 amino acids: CASSQGQTNYGYTF. The DNA of the CDR3 is TGTGCCAGCAGCCAAGGACAAACTAACTATGGCTACACCTTC.

This clone has only a few counts. This chain connects TRBV4-1 to TRBJ1-2; D may be TRBD1 (6 bases). V was cut by 5 bases and J by 1 base, with 14 bases left in between. The germline V gene has CDR1 MGHRA and CDR2 YSYEKL. CDR3 length equals 15 residues. The DNA of the CDR3 is TGCGCCAGCAGCGCCCGGACAGTGAGTAACTATGGCTACACCTTC. Translation gives CASSARTVSNYGYTF.

J is TRBJ1-1 and V is TRBV9; D remains ambiguous. The CDR3 is made up of 15 amino acids. Germline V gene lookup returns CDR1 SGDLS and CDR2 YYNGEE. The ends were cut back, 4 bases at V and 3 bases at J, with 16 bases in the middle. CDR3 DNA: TGTGCCAGCAGCCCCCGAGGAGGACGGGACACTGAAGCTTTCTTT. This encodes CASSPRGGRDTEAFF.

The CDR3 loop reads CASSLRREYSPLHF. Written as DNA, the CDR3 is TGTGCCAGCAGCTTGAGGAGGGAGTATTCACCCCTCCACTTT. The V gene is TRBV7-2, the J gene TRBJ1-6; D gene uncertain. The CDR3 contains 14 residues. Trimming pared 3 bases from V and 8 bases from J, leaving 11 bases between. Germline V gene data show CDR1 as SGHTA and CDR2 as FQGNSA.

This clone was counted a single time. The chain employs TRBV6-2 or TRBV6-3 and TRBJ1-2, with 7 bases fitting TRBD1. CDR1 is MNHEY and CDR2 is SVGEGT in the germline V gene. CDR3 length equals 15 residues. The V segment lost 2 bases and the J segment 8 bases; nucleotides outside the gene matches: 11. CDR3 loop: CASSYRPGQPLGYTF. CDR3 in DNA: TGTGCCAGCAGTTACCGTCCGGGACAGCCGTTAGGCTACACCTTC.

V and J are TRBV30 and TRBJ2-1; maybe TRBD2 (6 bases). The CDR3 totals 11 residues. CDR1 and CDR2 from the germline V gene are GTSNPN and SVGIG (reference sequence). The V end was cut by 5 bases, the J end by 12 bases, with 14 bases between. This chain's CDR3 is CAWRLGGGQFF. DNA of the CDR3: TGTGCCTGGCGTTTGGGGGGAGGGCAGTTCTTC. The entire variable domain, with the rest obtained from reference TRBV30 and TRBJ2-1, is as follows: SQTIHQWPATLVQPVGSPLSLECTVEGTSNPNLYWYRQAAGRGLQLLFYSVGIGQISSEVPQNLSASRPQDRQFILSSKKLLLSDSGFYLCAWRLGGGQFFGPGTRLTVL.

By its share, this clone is medium-sized. The sample has other DNA sequences that encode this CDR3 too. The V and J genes are TRBV6-1 and TRBJ2-7, with D possibly being TRBD2 (5 bases). The CDR3 spans 13 residues. Trimming removed 2 bases at V and 7 bases at J, with 12 bases between. From germline, CDR1 is MNHNS and CDR2 SASEGT. The CDR3 protein is CASSERGSGEQYF. The CDR3 nucleotides read TGTGCCAGCAGTGAACGGGGATCGGGGGAGCAGTACTTC.